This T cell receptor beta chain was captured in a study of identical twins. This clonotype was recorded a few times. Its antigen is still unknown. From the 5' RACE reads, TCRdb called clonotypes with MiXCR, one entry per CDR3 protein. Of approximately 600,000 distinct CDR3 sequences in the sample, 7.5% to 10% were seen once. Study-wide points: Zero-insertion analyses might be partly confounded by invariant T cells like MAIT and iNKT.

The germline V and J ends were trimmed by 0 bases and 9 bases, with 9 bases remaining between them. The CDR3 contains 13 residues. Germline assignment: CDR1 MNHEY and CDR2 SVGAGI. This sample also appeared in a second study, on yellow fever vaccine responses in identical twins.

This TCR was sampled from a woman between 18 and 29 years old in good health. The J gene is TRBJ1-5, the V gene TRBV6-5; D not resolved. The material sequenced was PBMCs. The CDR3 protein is CASSYSPLGPQHF. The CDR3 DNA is TGTGCCAGCAGTTACTCCCCTCTCGGGCCCCAGCATTTT.